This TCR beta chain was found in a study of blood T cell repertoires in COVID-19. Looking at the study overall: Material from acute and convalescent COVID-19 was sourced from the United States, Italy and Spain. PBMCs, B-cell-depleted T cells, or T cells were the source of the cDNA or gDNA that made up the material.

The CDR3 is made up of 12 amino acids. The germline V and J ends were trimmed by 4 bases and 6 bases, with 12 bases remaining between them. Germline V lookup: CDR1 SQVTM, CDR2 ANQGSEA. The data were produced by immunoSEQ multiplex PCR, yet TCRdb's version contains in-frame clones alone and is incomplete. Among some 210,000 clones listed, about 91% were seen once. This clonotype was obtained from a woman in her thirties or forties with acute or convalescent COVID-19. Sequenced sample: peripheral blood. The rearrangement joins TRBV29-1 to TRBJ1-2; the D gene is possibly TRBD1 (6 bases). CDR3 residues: CSVGDPGDGYTF. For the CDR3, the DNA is TGCAGCGTTGGTGATCCAGGGGATGGCTACACCTTC.